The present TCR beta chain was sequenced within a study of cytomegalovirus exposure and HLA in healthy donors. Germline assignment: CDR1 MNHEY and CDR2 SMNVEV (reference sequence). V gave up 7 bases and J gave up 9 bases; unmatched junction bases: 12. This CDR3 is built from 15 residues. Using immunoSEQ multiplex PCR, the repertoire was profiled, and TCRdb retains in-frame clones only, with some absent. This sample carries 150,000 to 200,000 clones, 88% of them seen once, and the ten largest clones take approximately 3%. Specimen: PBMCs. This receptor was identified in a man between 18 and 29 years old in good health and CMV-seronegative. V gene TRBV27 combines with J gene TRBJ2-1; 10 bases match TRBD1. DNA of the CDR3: TGTGCCAGCAATTCCGGGACAGGGGTCAATGTTGAGCAGTTCTTC. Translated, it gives CASNSGTGVNVEQFF.